These 2 T cell receptor beta chains originate from one sample sequenced in a study of graft-versus-host responses after intestinal transplantation. Measured with immunoSEQ multiplex PCR; TCRdb has only the in-frame clones, and not every one. The sample has 35,000 to 50,000 clones, 93% seen once. Antigens for these TCRs are unknown. This specimen was unstimulated CD8+ T cells sorted from spleen or lymph node cells, taken before transplant. The receptors stem from a human donor who was the organ donor for an intestinal transplant.

The V and J genes are TRBV28 and TRBJ2-7; 10 bases agree with TRBD2. V lost 7 bases, J lost 2 bases, and 8 bases stayed unmatched. Germline V CDR1 and CDR2: MDHEN, SYDVKM. The CDR3 loop spans 15 amino acids. CDR3 loop: CASNQAGGPPYEQYF. The CDR3 coding sequence is TGTGCCAGCAATCAAGCGGGAGGGCCCCCCTACGAGCAGTACTTC.

The chain carries TRBV6-5 and TRBJ2-5; possible D gene TRBD1, 6 bases. This CDR3 comprises 11 residues. Trimming cost V 7 bases and J 5 bases, with 8 bases left between them. Germline assignment: CDR1 MNHEY and CDR2 SVGAGI. DNA for the CDR3: TGTGCCAGCAATCAGGGGGAGACCCAGTACTTC. Protein: CASNQGETQYF.